This passage covers 6 T cell receptor beta chains from one sample sequenced in a study of shared clonotypes between healthy human individuals (dated by TCRdb to 2019 to 2021). Library creation used the immunoSEQ multiplex PCR assay. TCRdb stores this immuneACCESS table with in-frame sequences only. Part of the clones is absent; in the studies checked, under half of the shortfall reflects unresolved V genes, and no reason is known for the rest. A total of roughly 2.6 million clones appear in this sample, around nine tenths of them only once. The ten most abundant clones make up over 0.12% of the sample. The sequencing sample was made of naive CD4+ T cells sorted from blood. The cell subset or site label, as the study defines it: CD45RA+ positively selected. Every receptor here comes from a man between 18 and 29 years old in good health.

On this clone itself: Germline and junction disagree at one end, which may indicate a read error. The chain recombines TRBV29-1 with TRBJ1-2; a weak D match, TRBD1 (5 bases). CDR1 is SQVTM, CDR2 ANQGSEA, per germline. CDR3 size: 15 residues. The CDR3 sequence is CSVELVRGANSGYTF. Written as DNA, the CDR3 is TGCAGCGTTGAACTCGTAAGAGGGGCCAACTCTGGCTACACCTTC.

The chain is built from TRBV2 and TRBJ1-6, with 7 bases that match TRBD1. This CDR3 comprises 14 residues. The V gene's germline CDR1 is SNHLY and CDR2 FYNNEI. The junction had 1 base not matched to a gene; V was cut back by 8 bases and J by 0 bases. CDR3 in amino acids: CASQGDSYNSPLHF. The CDR3 region has the DNA TGTGCCAGCCAGGGGGACTCCTATAATTCACCCCTCCACTTT.

The rearrangement uses TRBV10-3 and TRBJ2-2; unclear D gene. V was cut by 5 bases and J by 1 base, with 11 bases left in between. The CDR3 sequence is 15 residues long. The V gene's germline CDR1 is ENHRY and CDR2 SYGVKD. The CDR3 region has the DNA TGTGCCATCAGTCCGTTTCAGGTGAACACCGGGGAGCTGTTTTTT. The encoded protein is CAISPFQVNTGELFF.

The V gene is TRBV28, the J gene TRBJ2-5; D remains unclear. The CDR3 has 14 amino acids. Germline lookup yields CDR1 MDHEN and CDR2 SYDVKM. V gave up 3 bases and J gave up 2 bases, with 10 bases separating them. Written as DNA, the CDR3 is TGTGCCAGCAGTTTCGGTTACCTACAAGAGACCCAGTACTTC. This sequence encodes CASSFGYLQETQYF.

V gene TRBV7-9 combines with J gene TRBJ2-2; either TRBD1 or TRBD2 may fit D (6 bases each). Deletions cut 5 bases from V and 7 bases from J, with 17 bases between. Germline assignment: CDR1 SEHNR and CDR2 FQNEAQ (reference sequence). The CDR3 spans 15 residues. The CDR3 DNA is TGTGCCAGCAGCCCACAAAAGGGGGGCTACGGGGAGCTGTTTTTT. It codes for CASSPQKGGYGELFF.

On this clone itself: Germline and junction disagree at one end, which may indicate a read error. The chain uses TRBV5-4 and TRBJ2-5; TRBD2 matches at 12 bases. Germline V CDR1 and CDR2: SGHNT, YYREEE (reference sequence). The CDR3 totals 14 residues. The CDR3 region is CASRLGLAGETQYF. The CDR3 nucleotides are TGTGCCAGCAGGTTGGGACTAGCGGGAGAGACCCAGTACTTC.